Listed here are 3 T cell receptor beta chains from one sample, sequenced in a study of cytomegalovirus exposure and HLA in healthy donors. In the PCR, 60 Vbeta and 13 Jbeta primers were used. This table comes from immunoSEQ multiplex PCR, and its TCRdb copy is limited to in-frame clones, with some not included. The sample shows some 78,000 clones, 80% of them seen only once. The sequenced material came from PBMCs. The source of these receptors is a man aged 50 to 60 in good health and CMV-seropositive.

This chain uses TRBV6-5 with TRBJ1-2; D ambiguous. With 5 bases removed from V and 4 bases from J, the gap between germline ends came to 5 bases. CDR1 and CDR2 (germline): MNHEY, SVGAGI. This CDR3 has 11 amino acids. CDR3 in DNA: TGTGCCAGCAGTGACACCTATGGCTACACCTTC. Its protein is CASSDTYGYTF.

The gene calls are TRBV19 and TRBJ2-6, with D perhaps TRBD1 (5 bases). V was cut by 5 bases and J by 1 base, with 6 bases left in between. From germline, CDR1 is LNHDA and CDR2 SQIVND (reference sequence). This CDR3 contains 14 residues. The CDR3 region is CASSPGSGANVLTF. The CDR3 coding sequence is TGTGCCAGTAGTCCAGGGTCTGGGGCCAACGTCCTGACTTTC.

V usage is TRBV25-1 and J usage is TRBJ2-7; D gene uncertain. V was trimmed by 4 bases and J by 7 bases, leaving 11 bases between them. This CDR3 region has 12 residues. Germline lookup yields CDR1 MGHDK and CDR2 SYGVNS. The CDR3 sequence: CASSAEVGEQYF. CDR3 nucleotides: TGTGCCAGCAGTGCCGAGGTAGGTGAGCAGTACTTC.